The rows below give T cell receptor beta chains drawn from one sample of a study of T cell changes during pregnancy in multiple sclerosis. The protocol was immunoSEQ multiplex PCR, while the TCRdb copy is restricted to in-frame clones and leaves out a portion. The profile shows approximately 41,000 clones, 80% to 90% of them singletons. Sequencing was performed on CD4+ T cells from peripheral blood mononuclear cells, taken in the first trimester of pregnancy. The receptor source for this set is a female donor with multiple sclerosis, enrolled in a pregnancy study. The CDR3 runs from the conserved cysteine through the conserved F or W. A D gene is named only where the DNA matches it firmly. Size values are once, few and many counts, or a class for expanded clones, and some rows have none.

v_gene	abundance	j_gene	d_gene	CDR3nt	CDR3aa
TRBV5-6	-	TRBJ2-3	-	TGTGCCAGCAGGTCGGCAGATACGCAGTATTTT	CASRSADTQYF
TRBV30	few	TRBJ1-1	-	TGTGCCTGGAGTGTACAGTTAATGAACACTGAAGCTTTCTTT	CAWSVQLMNTEAFF
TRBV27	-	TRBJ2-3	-	TGTGCCAGCAGTTTATCCAGGGCAGATACGCAGTATTTT	CASSLSRADTQYF
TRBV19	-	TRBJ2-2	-	TGTGCCAGTAGTATAGCGGACACCGGGGAGCTGTTTTTT	CASSIADTGELFF
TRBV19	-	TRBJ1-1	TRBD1	TGTGCCAGTACCGTACAGGGGGCGAACACTGAAGCTTTCTTT	CASTVQGANTEAFF
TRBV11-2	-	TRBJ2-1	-	TGTGCCAGCAGCTTAGGTACTAGCCCAGGTAGGGGCTACAATGAGCAGTTCTTC	CASSLGTSPGRGYNEQFF
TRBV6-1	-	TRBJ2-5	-	TGTGCCAGCAGTGAGATTAGCGGCCACGTCCAAGAGACCCAGTACTTC	CASSEISGHVQETQYF
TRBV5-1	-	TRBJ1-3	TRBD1	TGCGCCAGCAGACAAGGACAGGGGCATCGAAACACCATATATTTT	CASRQGQGHRNTIYF
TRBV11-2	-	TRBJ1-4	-	TGTGCCAGCAGCTTCCGGGACAATCAAGAAAAACTGTTTTTT	CASSFRDNQEKLFF
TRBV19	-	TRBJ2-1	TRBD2	TGTGCCAGTAGTACACCTAGGACTAGCGGTGATGAGCAGTTCTTC	CASSTPRTSGDEQFF
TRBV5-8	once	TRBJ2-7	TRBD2	TGTGCCAGCAGCTTGGGCCCACTAGCGGGAGGGACCTACGAGCAGTACTTC	CASSLGPLAGGTYEQYF
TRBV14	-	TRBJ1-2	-	TGTGCCAGCAGCCAAGGGCACTCGAGGAACTATGGCTACACCTTC	CASSQGHSRNYGYTF
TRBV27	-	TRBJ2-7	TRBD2	TGTGCCAGCAGGCTAGCGGGCCTTTACGAGCAGTACTTC	CASRLAGLYEQYF
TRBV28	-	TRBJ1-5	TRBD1	TGTGCCAGCAGTCCGCCGGGACAGGGGCATCAGCCCCAGCATTTT	CASSPPGQGHQPQHF
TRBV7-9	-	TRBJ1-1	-	TGTGCCAGCAGCTTAGGGCGGAAAGTGAACACTGAAGCTTTCTTT	CASSLGRKVNTEAFF
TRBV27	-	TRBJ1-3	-	TGTGCCAGCAGACTACAGGGCACTGGAAACACCATATATTTT	CASRLQGTGNTIYF
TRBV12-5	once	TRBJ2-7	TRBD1	TGTGCTAGTGGTCAAACAGACAGGGGAAACTACGAGCAGTACTTC	CASGQTDRGNYEQYF
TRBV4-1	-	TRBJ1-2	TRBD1	TGCGCCAGCAGCCCCCCGACAGGGTTTAACTATGGCTACACCTTC	CASSPPTGFNYGYTF
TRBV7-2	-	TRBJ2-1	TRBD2	TGTGCCAGCAGCCGCCCGGGAGGCAGAACCTACAATGAGCAGTTCTTC	CASSRPGGRTYNEQFF
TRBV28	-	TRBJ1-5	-	TGTGCCAGCGATTACCGGGGGGCGGACAATCAGCCCCAGCATTTT	CASDYRGADNQPQHF
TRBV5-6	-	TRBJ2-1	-	TGTGCCAGCAGCCCGCCGTGGGGAGCGGCAAGCTCCTACAATGAGCAGTTCTTC	CASSPPWGAASSYNEQFF
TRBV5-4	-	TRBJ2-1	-	TGTGCCAGCAGCTTGCCGTGGGGGGGCGCGTACAATGAGCAGTTCTTC	CASSLPWGGAYNEQFF
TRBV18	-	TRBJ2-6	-	TGTGCCAGCTCACAGAATCAGGGCTCTGGGGCCAACGTCCTGACTTTC	CASSQNQGSGANVLTF
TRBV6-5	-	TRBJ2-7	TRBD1	TGTGCCAGCAGCCGTGACCGGGACAGGATCTACGAGCAGTACTTC	CASSRDRDRIYEQYF
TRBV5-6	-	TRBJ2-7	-	TGTGCCAGCAGCCGGTCCTACGAGCAGTACTTC	CASSRSYEQYF
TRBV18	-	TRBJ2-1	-	TGTGCCAGCTCCCGGATAGCGGACTTTTACAATGAGCAGTTCTTC	CASSRIADFYNEQFF
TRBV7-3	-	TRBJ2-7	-	TGTGCCAGCAGCTTCAAGCGGGTACACAGCTACGAGCAGTACTTC	CASSFKRVHSYEQYF
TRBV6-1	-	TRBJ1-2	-	TGTGCCAGCAGTGCTAGGGGTAGGAGTATTGTGGGTGGCTACACCTTC	CASSARGRSIVGGYTF
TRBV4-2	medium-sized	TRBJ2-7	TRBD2	TGTGCCAGCAGCCAAAGTTTCGGGACTAGCTACGAGCAGTACTTC	CASSQSFGTSYEQYF
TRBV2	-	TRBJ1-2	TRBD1	TGTGCCAGCAGGACGGGACAGGCGAACTATGGCTACACCTTC	CASRTGQANYGYTF
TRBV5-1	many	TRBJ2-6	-	TGCGCCAGCAGCTTATCTGTCTCTGGGGCCAACGTCCTGACTTTC	CASSLSVSGANVLTF
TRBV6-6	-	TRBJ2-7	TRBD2	TGTGCCAGCAGTTCCTTTGAACTAGCGGGAAAAAACGAGCAGTACTTC	CASSSFELAGKNEQYF
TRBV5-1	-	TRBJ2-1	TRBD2	TGCGCCAGCAGCTTTTTACTAGCGGGAGGGTACAATGAGCAGTTCTTC	CASSFLLAGGYNEQFF
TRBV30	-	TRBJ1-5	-	TGTGCCTGGAGCCTAGGGAGGGACCAGCCCCAGCATTTT	CAWSLGRDQPQHF
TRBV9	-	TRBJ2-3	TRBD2	TGTGCCAGCAGCGACCGGGAGGGGCACAGGCCTAGCACAGATACGCAGTATTTT	CASSDREGHRPSTDTQYF
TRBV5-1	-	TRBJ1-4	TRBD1	TGCGCCAGCAACTCCGGGACAGGGCATGAAAAACTGTTTTTT	CASNSGTGHEKLFF
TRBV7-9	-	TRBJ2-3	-	TGTGCCAGCAGCTTGAACTCCTATCAGGCAGATACGCAGTATTTT	CASSLNSYQADTQYF